The 2 T cell receptor beta chains listed next were all sequenced from one sample in a study of blood T cell repertoires in COVID-19. Sequenced by immunoSEQ multiplex PCR; TCRdb stores in-frame clones only, minus some. Here the sample spans over 250,000 clones, approximately 85% being singletons. The sample taken for sequencing was peripheral blood. The receptors stem from a man aged 50 to 60 with active or convalescent COVID-19.

This rearrangement joins TRBV5-1 to TRBJ2-3; 12 bases are a match to TRBD2. V dropped 2 bases and J dropped 8; count of bases not matched to a gene: 6. From germline, CDR1 is SGHRS and CDR2 YFSETQ. The CDR3 covers 15 residues. In DNA, the CDR3 is TGCGCCAGCAGCTTCCGACTAGCGGGAGAGGGTACGCAGTATTTT. Translating it yields CASSFRLAGEGTQYF.

J is TRBJ2-7 and V is TRBV4-2; 10 bases map to TRBD1. Germline CDR1 reads LGHNA; CDR2 reads YNFKEQ. V gave up 5 bases and J gave up 4 bases; unmatched junction bases: 5. The CDR3 consists of 14 residues. The DNA of the CDR3 is TGTGCCAGCAGCGCCGGGACAGGGGCGTACGAGCAGTACTTC. Its protein product is CASSAGTGAYEQYF.